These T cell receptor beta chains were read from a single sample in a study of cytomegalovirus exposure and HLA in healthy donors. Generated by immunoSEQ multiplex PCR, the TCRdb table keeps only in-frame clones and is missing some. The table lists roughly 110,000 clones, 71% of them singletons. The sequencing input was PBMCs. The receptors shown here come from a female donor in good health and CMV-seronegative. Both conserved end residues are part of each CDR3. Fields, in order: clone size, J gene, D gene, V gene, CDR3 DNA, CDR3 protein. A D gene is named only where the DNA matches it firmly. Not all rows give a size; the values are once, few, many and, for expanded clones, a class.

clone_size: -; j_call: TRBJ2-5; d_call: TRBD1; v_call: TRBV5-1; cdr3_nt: TGCGCCAGCAGCTCGGCAGGGGGCCCAGAGACCCAGTACTTC; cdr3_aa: CASSSAGGPETQYF
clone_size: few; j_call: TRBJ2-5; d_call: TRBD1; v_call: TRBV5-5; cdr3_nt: TGTGCCAGCAGCCGACTCTTCCGGGACAGGCTTTCAAAAGAGACCCAGTACTTC; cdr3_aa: CASSRLFRDRLSKETQYF
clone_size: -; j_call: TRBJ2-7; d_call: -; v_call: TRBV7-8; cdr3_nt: TGTGCCAGCAGCTTCCGCGGGGTCCACGAGCAGTACTTC; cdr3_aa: CASSFRGVHEQYF
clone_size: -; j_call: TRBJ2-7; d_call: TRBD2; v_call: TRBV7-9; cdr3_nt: TGTGCCAGCAGCTTAGGGCGGACTAGCATCTCCTACGAGCAGTACTTC; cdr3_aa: CASSLGRTSISYEQYF
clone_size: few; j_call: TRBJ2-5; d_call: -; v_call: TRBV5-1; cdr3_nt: TGCGCCAGCAGCCCTCACATGTCGGAGACCCAGTACTTC; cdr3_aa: CASSPHMSETQYF
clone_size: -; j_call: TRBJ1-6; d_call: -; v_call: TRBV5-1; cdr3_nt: TGCGCCAGCAGCTTGGATAAGCGGGGAGATTCACCCCTCCACTTT; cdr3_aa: CASSLDKRGDSPLHF
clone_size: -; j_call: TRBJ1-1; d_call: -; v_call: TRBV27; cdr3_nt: TGTGCCAGCAGCATGGGGGGGGGCCGCACTGAAGCTTTCTTT; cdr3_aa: CASSMGGGRTEAFF
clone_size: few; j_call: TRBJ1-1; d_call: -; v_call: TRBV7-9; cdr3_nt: TGTGCCAGCAGACAGGGGAACACTGAAGCTTTCTTT; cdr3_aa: CASRQGNTEAFF
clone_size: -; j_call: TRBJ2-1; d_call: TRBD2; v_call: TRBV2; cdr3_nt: TGTGCCAGCAGTCCCGCTAGCGGAGGGGTTTACAATGAGCAGTTCTTC; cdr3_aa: CASSPASGGVYNEQFF
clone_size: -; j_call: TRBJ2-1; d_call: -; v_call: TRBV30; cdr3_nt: TGTGCCTGGAGTCCGGACTCCGGCGATGAGCAGTTCTTC; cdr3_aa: CAWSPDSGDEQFF
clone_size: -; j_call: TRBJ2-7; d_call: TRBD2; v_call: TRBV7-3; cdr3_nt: TGTGCCAGCAGCCCTCGGGGAGGGGTCTCCTACGAGCAGTACTTC; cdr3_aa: CASSPRGGVSYEQYF
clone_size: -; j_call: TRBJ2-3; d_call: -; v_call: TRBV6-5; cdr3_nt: TGTGCCAGCAGTCCTCAAGGGGTAAATACGCAGTATTTT; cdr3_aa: CASSPQGVNTQYF
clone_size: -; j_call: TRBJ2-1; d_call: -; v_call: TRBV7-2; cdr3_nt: TGTGCCAGCAGCTTTAGCAGGGACAATGAGCAGTTCTTC; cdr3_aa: CASSFSRDNEQFF
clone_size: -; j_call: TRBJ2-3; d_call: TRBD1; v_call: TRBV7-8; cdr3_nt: TGTGCCAGCAGCTTAAAACCCGGGACAGGGGCGGCCGCAGATACGCAGTATTTT; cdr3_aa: CASSLKPGTGAAADTQYF